This TCR beta chain appears in the sequencing data of a study of blood T cell repertoires in COVID-19. Study summary: Sample material is recorded as cDNA or gDNA derived from T cells, B-cell-depleted T cells, or PBMCs.

Authors' analysis steps: For nucleated cells, counts were estimated from reference gene primer amplification. Libraries were prepared by immunoSEQ multiplex PCR; TCRdb keeps only in-frame clonotypes and omits some of them. That table is the source of V, J and clone size, and D and trimming were worked out from the DNA. The sample holds under 250,000 clones, 82% seen once. Participants came from some 23 US areas, aged about 18 to 100 years. Symptom resolution, clearance, or two negative PCRs marked donors in Cohort 3 as recovered. The CDR3 consists of 16 residues. The junction had 11 bases not matched to a gene; V was cut back by 4 bases and J by 4 bases. The germline V gene encodes CDR1 SGHTA and CDR2 FQGNSA.

J is TRBJ1-1 and V is TRBV7-2; 8 bases line up with TRBD1. The sequence came from a woman aged 55-70 years who had recovered from COVID-19. Sequenced sample: PBMCs or T cells enriched from blood (not recorded which). The CDR3: CASSSDGTGFATEAFF. As DNA, the CDR3 is TGTGCCAGCAGCTCCGACGGGACAGGTTTCGCCACTGAAGCTTTCTTT.